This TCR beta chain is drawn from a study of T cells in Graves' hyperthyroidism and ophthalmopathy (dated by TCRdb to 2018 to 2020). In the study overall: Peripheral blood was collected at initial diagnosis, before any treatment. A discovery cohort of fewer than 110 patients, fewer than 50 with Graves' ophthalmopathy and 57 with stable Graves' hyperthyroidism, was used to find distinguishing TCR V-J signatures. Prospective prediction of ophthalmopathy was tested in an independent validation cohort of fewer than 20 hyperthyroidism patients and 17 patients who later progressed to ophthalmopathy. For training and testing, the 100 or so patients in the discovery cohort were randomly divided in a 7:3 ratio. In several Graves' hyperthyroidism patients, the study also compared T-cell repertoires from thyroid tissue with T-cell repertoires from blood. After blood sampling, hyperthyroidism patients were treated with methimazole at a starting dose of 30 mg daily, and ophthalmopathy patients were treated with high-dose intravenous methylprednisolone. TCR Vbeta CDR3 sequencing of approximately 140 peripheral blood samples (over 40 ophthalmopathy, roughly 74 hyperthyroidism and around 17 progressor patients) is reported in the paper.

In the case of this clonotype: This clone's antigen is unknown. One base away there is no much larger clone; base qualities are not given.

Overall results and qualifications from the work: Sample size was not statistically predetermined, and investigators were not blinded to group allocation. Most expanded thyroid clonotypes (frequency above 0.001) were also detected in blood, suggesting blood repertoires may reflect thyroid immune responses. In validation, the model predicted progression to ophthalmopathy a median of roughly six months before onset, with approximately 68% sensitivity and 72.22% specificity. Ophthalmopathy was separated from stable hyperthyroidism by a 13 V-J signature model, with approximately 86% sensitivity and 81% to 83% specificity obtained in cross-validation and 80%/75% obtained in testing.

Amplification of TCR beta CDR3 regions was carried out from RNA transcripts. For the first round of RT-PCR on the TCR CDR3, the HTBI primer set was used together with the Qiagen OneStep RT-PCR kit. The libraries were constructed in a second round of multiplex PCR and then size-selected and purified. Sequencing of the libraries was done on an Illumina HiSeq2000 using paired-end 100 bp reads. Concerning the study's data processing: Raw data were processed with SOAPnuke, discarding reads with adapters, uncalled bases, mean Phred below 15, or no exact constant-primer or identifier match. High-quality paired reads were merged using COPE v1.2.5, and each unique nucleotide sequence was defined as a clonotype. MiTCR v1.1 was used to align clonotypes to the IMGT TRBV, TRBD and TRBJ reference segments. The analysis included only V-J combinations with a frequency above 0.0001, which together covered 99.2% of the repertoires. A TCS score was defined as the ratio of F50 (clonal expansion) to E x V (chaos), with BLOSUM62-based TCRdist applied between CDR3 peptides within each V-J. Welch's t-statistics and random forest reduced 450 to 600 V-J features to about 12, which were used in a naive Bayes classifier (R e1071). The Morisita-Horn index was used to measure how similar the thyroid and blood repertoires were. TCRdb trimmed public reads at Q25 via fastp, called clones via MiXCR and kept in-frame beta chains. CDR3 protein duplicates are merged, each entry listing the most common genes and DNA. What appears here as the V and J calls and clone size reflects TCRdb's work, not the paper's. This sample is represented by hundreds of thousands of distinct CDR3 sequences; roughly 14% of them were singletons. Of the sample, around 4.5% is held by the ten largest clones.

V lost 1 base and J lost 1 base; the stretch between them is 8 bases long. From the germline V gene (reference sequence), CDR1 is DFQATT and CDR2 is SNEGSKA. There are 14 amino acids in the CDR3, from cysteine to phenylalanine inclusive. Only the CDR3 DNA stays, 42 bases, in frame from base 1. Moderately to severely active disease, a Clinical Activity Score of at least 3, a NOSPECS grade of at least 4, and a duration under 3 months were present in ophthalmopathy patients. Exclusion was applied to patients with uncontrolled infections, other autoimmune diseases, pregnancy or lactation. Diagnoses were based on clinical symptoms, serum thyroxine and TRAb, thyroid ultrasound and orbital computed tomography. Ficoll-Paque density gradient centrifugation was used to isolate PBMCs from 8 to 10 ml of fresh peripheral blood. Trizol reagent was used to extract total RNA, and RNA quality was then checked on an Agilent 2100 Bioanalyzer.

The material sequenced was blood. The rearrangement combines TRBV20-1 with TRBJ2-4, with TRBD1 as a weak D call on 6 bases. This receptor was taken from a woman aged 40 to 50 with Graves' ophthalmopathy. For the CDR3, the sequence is CSARGGLAKNIQYF. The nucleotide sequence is TGCAGTGCTAGAGGGGGGCTGGCCAAAAACATTCAGTACTTC.